These 15 T cell receptor beta chains were all obtained from the same sample, sequenced in a study of Ad26.COV2.S vaccination and SARS-CoV-2 variants. The treatment denotes: around 19 received Ad26.COV2.S at low or high dose, single or two shots; 5 received placebo; per-sample allocation not given. Material that was analyzed had been drawn on day 63 after the first vaccine or placebo injection. Assay: immunoSEQ multiplex PCR; the TCRdb copy retains only in-frame clones and omits some. This table has 300,000 to 400,000 clones, around 88% appearing once. The input for sequencing was peripheral blood, taken in a trial of Ad26.COV2.S vaccine versus placebo. The receptor set was obtained from a person aged 18 to 59 who received the Ad26.COV2.S COVID-19 vaccine or a placebo.

This chain links TRBV6-2 or TRBV6-3 with TRBJ2-5, with TRBD1 matching over 7 bases. This CDR3 region has 15 residues. Germline CDR1 is MNHEY and CDR2 is SVGEGT. J gave up 9 bases and V 2 bases, and 12 bases lay outside the gene matches. The CDR3 here is CASSYRDSGPGAQYF. CDR3 DNA: TGTGCCAGCAGTTACAGGGACAGTGGACCAGGGGCCCAGTACTTC.

CDR3 coding DNA: TGCGCCAGCAGCCTCGGACTAGCGGGGGGGAACAATGAGCAGTTCTTC. It yields the protein CASSLGLAGGNNEQFF. The chain is built from TRBV4-1 and TRBJ2-1, with TRBD2 identical over 15 bases. The germline CDR1 and CDR2 sequences are MGHRA and YSYEKL. The length of the CDR3 is 16 residues. J gave up 5 bases and V 4 bases, and 3 bases lay outside the gene matches.

The DNA of the CDR3 is TGTGCCAGCAGCCAAGGACAGAAGGACACTGAAGCTTTCTTT. This encodes CASSQGQKDTEAFF. The V call is TRBV3-1 (or the pseudogene TRBV3-2), the J call TRBJ1-1, with D perhaps matching TRBD1 (5 bases). With 1 base removed from V and 3 bases from J, the gap between germline ends came to 9 bases. Germline V gives CDR1 LGHDT, CDR2 YNNKEL (reference sequence). The CDR3 has 14 residues.

J is TRBJ1-5 and V is TRBV29-1, with a tentative D call TRBD1 (5 bases). Between the trimmed V and J ends, which lost 6 bases and 0 bases, there was a span of 9 bases. Germline CDR1 reads SQVTM; CDR2 reads ANQGSEA. The CDR3 loop spans 13 amino acids. The CDR3 DNA reads TGCAGCGTAGGGGAGAATAGCAATCAGCCCCAGCATTTT. It is translated as CSVGENSNQPQHF.

In this sample, this clone turned up once. The V gene is TRBV18, the J gene TRBJ2-1, with D unresolved. The germline V and J ends were trimmed by 3 bases and 5 bases, with 8 bases remaining between them. The V gene's germline CDR1 is KGHSH and CDR2 LQKENI. The CDR3 covers 13 residues. The CDR3 here is CASSPNGNNEQFF. In nucleotides, the CDR3 is TGTGCCAGCTCACCCAACGGTAACAATGAGCAGTTCTTC.

The genes are TRBV5-6 and TRBJ1-4; 7 nucleotides agree with TRBD1. This CDR3 spans 18 amino acids. In germline, CDR1 is SGHDT, CDR2 YYEEEE. The junction had 12 bases not matched to a gene; V was cut back by 4 bases and J by 0 bases. The chain's CDR3 is CASSLMDRRVATNEKLFF. The CDR3 bases are TGTGCCAGCAGCCTGATGGACAGGCGGGTCGCAACTAATGAAAAACTGTTTTTT.

This rearrangement joins TRBV2 to TRBJ1-1; D is unresolved. Trimming took 1 base from V and 8 from J, leaving 8 bases between them. The CDR3 spans 12 residues. Germline-derived CDR1 and CDR2 are SNHLY and FYNNEI. CDR3 nucleotide sequence: TGTGCCAGCAGTGAAGGGGAGCAAGAAGCTTTCTTT. Amino acid sequence: CASSEGEQEAFF.

This sequence joins TRBV23-1 and TRBJ2-5; D possibly corresponds to TRBD2 (5 bases). TRBV23-1 is sorted into the ORF group, with uncertain function. This CDR3 contains 15 residues. The V gene lost 3 bases and the J gene lost 4 bases, with 15 bases spanning the gap. CDR3 sequence reads: CASSHSVCAGETQYF. CDR3 nucleotides: TGCGCCAGCAGTCATTCGGTGTGTGCGGGAGAGACCCAGTACTTC.

The rearrangement links TRBV27 to TRBJ2-5, with 10 bases that match TRBD2. Per germline, CDR1 MNHEY and CDR2 SMNVEV (reference sequence). The CDR3 extends over 14 amino acids. V lost 6 bases, J lost 3 bases, and 4 bases stayed unmatched. The CDR3 is CASRERGGEETQYF. The CDR3 nucleotides read TGTGCCAGCAGGGAGCGGGGGGGAGAAGAGACCCAGTACTTC.

The genes are TRBV30 and TRBJ1-1, with D tentatively TRBD1 (5 bases). This CDR3 spans 14 amino acids. V was trimmed by 5 bases and J by 3 bases, leaving 16 bases between them. CDR1 and CDR2 from the germline V gene are GTSNPN and SVGIG (reference sequence). The CDR3 region has the DNA TGTGCCTGGGATCCCGCGGGAGGGGACACTGAAGCTTTCTTT. It is translated as CAWDPAGGDTEAFF.

The chain links TRBV12-5 to TRBJ1-1; 8 nucleotides match TRBD1. Germline CDR1 reads LGHNT; CDR2 reads FRNRAP. The CDR3 has 15 amino acids. V gave up 9 bases and J gave up 4 bases; unmatched junction bases: 13. This chain's CDR3 is CASSSTGVGITEAFF. The CDR3 bases are TGTGCTAGCTCGTCGACAGGGGTAGGGATCACTGAAGCTTTCTTT.

This sequence joins TRBV9 and TRBJ2-1; either TRBD1 or TRBD2 may supply D (5 bases each). Germline assignment: CDR1 SGDLS and CDR2 YYNGEE. V lost 2 bases, J lost 2 bases, and 11 bases lay in between. CDR3 size: 15 residues. The DNA of the CDR3 is TGTGCCAGCAGCGTCGACATGGGGGCCTACAATGAGCAGTTCTTC. This gives the protein CASSVDMGAYNEQFF.

The CDR3 spells CASSYPGGGQPQHF. The CDR3 DNA reads TGTGCCAGCAGCTATCCAGGGGGAGGTCAGCCCCAGCATTTT. The chain joins TRBV7-2 to TRBJ1-5, with TRBD1 matching 7 bases. V was clipped by 4 bases and J by 6 bases; unmatched bases: 6. Germline V CDR1 and CDR2: SGHTA, FQGNSA. The CDR3 spans 14 residues. Using reference TRBV7-2 and TRBJ1-5 for the parts outside the CDR3, the full variable domain is GAGVSQSPSNKVTEKGKDVELRCDPISGHTALYWYRQSLGQGLEFLIYFQGNSAPDKSGLPSDRFSAERTGGSVSTLTIQRTQQEDSAVYLCASSYPGGGQPQHFGDGTRLSIL.

This clone was seen only once. The rearrangement links TRBV6-5 to TRBJ1-5, with D uncertain. V was trimmed by 7 bases and J by 5 bases, leaving 15 bases between them. The CDR3 runs 14 residues. Germline V gene sequence: CDR1 MNHEY, CDR2 SVGAGI. In DNA form, the CDR3 reads TGTGCCAGCACCCTAAGGTTCGGGGATCAGCCCCAGCATTTT. Its protein product is CASTLRFGDQPQHF.

This chain joins TRBV3-1 (or the pseudogene TRBV3-2) and TRBJ2-2; D is perhaps TRBD1 or TRBD2 (5 bases each). The CDR3 loop spans 14 amino acids. V was shortened by 3 bases and J by 5 bases, with 10 bases between the two germline ends. The germline V gene encodes CDR1 LGHDT and CDR2 YNNKEL (reference sequence). CDR3 coding DNA: TGTGCCAGCAGCCAGGTCGGGGCAACCGGGGAGCTGTTTTTT. This encodes CASSQVGATGELFF.